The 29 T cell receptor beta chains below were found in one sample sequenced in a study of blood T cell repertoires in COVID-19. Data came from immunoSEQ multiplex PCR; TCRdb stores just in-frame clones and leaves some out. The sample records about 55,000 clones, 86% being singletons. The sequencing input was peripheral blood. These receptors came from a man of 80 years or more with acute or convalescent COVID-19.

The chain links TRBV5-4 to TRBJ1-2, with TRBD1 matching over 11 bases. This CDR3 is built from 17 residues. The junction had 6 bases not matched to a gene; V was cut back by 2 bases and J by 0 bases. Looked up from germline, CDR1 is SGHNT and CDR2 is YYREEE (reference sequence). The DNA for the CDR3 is TGTGCCAGCAGCTTTGGACAGGGGGCTTCGTCTAACTATGGCTACACCTTC. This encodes CASSFGQGASSNYGYTF.

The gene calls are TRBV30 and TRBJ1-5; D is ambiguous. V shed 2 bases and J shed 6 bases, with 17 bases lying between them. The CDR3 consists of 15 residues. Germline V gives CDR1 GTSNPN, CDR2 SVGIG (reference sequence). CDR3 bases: TGTGCCTGGAGTAGAACGGGAGCGGAGTCTCAGCCCCAGCATTTT. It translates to CAWSRTGAESQPQHF.

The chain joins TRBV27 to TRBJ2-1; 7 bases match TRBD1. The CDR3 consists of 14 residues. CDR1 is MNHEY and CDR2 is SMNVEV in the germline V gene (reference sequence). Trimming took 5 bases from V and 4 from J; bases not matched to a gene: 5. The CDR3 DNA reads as TGTGCCAGCAGTCTGCAACAGGGGTACAATGAGCAGTTCTTC. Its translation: CASSLQQGYNEQFF.

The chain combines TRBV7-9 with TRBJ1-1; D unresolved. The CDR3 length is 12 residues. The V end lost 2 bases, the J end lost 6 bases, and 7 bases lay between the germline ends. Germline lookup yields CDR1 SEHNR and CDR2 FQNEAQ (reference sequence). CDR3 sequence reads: CASSLRGSEAFF. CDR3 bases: TGTGCCAGCAGCTTACGGGGATCTGAAGCTTTCTTT.

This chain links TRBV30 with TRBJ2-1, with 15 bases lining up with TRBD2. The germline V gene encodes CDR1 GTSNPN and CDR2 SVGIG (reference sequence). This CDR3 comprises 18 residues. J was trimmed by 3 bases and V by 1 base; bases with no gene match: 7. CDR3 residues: CAWSGGTSGGTSYNEQFF. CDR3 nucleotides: TGTGCCTGGAGTGGAGGGACTAGCGGGGGGACTAGCTACAATGAGCAGTTCTTC. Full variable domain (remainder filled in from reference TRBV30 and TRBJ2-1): SQTIHQWPATLVQPVGSPLSLECTVEGTSNPNLYWYRQAAGRGLQLLFYSVGIGQISSEVPQNLSASRPQDRQFILSSKKLLLSDSGFYLCAWSGGTSGGTSYNEQFFGPGTRLTVL.

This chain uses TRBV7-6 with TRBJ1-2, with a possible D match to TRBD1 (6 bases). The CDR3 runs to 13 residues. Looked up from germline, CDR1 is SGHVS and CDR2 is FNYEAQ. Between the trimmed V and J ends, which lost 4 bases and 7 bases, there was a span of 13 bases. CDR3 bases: TGTGCCAGCAGCTCCCGGGAGGGGGGTGGCTACACCTTC. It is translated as CASSSREGGGYTF.

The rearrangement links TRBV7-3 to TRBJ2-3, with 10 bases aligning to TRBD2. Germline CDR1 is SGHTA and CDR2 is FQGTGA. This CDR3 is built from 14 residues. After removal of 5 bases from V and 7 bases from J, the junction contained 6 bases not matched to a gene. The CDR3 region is CASSSSGGLNTQYF. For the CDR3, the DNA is TGTGCCAGCAGCAGTAGCGGGGGGCTCAATACGCAGTATTTT.

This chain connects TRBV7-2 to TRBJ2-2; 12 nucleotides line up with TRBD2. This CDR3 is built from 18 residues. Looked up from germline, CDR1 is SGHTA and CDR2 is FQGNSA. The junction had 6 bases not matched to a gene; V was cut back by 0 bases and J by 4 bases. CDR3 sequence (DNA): TGTGCCAGCAGCTTAGCGGGTCTAGCGGGGGGGCTCACCGGGGAGCTGTTTTTT. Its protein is CASSLAGLAGGLTGELFF.

The CDR3 spells CASKLQTLNTGELFF. CDR3 DNA: TGTGCCAGCAAACTTCAGACTTTGAACACCGGGGAGCTGTTTTTT. The chain has TRBV7-8 and TRBJ2-2, with D hard to call. Germline lookup yields CDR1 SGHVS and CDR2 FQNEAQ. This CDR3 contains 15 residues. The V end lost 7 bases, the J end lost 1 base, and 13 bases lay between the germline ends.

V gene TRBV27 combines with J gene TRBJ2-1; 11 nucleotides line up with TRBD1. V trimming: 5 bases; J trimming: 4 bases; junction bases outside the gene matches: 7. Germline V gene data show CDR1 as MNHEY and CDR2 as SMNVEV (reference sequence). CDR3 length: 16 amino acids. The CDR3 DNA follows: TGTGCCAGCAGTATACTAGGACAGGGGGCTTACAATGAGCAGTTCTTC. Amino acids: CASSILGQGAYNEQFF.

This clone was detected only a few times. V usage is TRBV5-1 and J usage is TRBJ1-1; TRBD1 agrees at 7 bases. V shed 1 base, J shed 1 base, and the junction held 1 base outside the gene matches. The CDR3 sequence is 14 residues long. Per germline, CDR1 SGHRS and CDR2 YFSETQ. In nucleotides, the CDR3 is TGCGCCAGCAGCTTGACAGGGGCGAACACTGAAGCTTTCTTT. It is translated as CASSLTGANTEAFF. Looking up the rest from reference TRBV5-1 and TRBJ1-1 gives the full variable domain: KAGVTQTPRYLIKTRGQQVTLSCSPISGHRSVSWYQQTPGQGLQFLFEYFSETQRNKGNFPGRFSGRQFSNSRSEMNVSTLELGDSALYLCASSLTGANTEAFFGQGTRLTVV.

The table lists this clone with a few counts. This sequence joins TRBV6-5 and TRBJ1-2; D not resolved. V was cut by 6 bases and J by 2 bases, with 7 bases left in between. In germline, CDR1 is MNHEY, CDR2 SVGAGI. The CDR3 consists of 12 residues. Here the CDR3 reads CASSSPNYGYTF. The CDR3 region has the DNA TGTGCCAGCAGCTCCCCGAACTATGGCTACACCTTC.

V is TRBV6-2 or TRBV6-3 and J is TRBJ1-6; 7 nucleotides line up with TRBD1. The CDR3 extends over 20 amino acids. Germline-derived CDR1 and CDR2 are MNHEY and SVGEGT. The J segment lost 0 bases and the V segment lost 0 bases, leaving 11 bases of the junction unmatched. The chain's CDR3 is CASSYSFLGGGSSYNSPLHF. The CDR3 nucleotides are TGTGCCAGCAGTTACTCCTTCCTAGGGGGCGGAAGCTCCTATAATTCACCCCTCCACTTT.

The CDR3 sequence: CASSSRTGTITYEQYF. The CDR3 DNA follows: TGTGCCAGCAGCTCCAGGACAGGGACTATTACCTACGAGCAGTACTTC. V usage is TRBV7-2 and J usage is TRBJ2-7; a possible D gene is TRBD1 (8 bases). CDR3 length: 16 amino acids. Germline V gene sequence: CDR1 SGHTA, CDR2 FQGNSA. The V and J ends lost 4 bases and 2 bases respectively, with 18 bases between them.

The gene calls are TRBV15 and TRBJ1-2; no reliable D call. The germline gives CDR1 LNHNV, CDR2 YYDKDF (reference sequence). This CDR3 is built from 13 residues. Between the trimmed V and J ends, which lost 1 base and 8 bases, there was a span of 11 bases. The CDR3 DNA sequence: TGTGCCACCAGCAGAGTAGGAGGGTTCGGCTACACCTTC. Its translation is CATSRVGGFGYTF.

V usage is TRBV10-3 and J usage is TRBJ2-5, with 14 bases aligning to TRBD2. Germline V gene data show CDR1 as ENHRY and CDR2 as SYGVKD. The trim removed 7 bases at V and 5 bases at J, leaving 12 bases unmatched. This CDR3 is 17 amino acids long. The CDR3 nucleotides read TGTGCCATCACCAAATCCGGACTAGCGGGGGGACGGGAGACCCAGTACTTC. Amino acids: CAITKSGLAGGRETQYF.

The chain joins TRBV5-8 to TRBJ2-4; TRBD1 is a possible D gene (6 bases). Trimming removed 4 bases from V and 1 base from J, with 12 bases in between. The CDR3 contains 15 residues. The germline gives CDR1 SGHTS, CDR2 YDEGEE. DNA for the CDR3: TGTGCCAGCAGCCTCAGACAGGTGGCCAAAAACATTCAGTACTTC. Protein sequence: CASSLRQVAKNIQYF.

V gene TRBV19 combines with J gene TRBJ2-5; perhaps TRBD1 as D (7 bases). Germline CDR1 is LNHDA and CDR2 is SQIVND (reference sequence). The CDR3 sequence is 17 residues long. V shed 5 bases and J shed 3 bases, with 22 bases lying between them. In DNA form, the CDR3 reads TGTGCCAGTAGTGAGAGTCAGGGGGGAGTTTCCGAAGAGACCCAGTACTTC. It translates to CASSESQGGVSEETQYF.

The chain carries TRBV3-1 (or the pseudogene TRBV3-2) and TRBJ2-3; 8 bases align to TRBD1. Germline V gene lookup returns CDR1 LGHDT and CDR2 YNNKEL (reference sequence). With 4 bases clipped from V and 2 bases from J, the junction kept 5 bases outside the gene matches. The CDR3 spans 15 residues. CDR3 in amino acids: CASSRGTGVTDTQYF. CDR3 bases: TGTGCCAGCAGCCGAGGGACAGGCGTCACAGATACGCAGTATTTT.

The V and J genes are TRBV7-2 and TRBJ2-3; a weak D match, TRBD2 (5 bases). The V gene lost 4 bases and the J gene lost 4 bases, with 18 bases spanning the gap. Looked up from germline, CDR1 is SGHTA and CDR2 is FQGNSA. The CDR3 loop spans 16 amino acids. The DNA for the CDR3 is TGTGCCAGCAGCTGGGCTAGCTCACCGATCGCAGATACGCAGTATTTT. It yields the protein CASSWASSPIADTQYF. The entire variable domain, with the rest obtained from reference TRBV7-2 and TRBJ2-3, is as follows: GAGVSQSPSNKVTEKGKDVELRCDPISGHTALYWYRQSLGQGLEFLIYFQGNSAPDKSGLPSDRFSAERTGGSVSTLTIQRTQQEDSAVYLCASSWASSPIADTQYFGPGTRLTVL.

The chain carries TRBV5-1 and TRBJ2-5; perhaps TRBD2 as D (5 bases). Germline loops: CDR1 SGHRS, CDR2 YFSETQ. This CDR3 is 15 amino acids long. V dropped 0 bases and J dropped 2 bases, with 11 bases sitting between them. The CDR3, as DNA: TGCGCCAGCAGCTTGGCGGTCGGGAATCAAGAGACCCAGTACTTC. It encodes CASSLAVGNQETQYF.

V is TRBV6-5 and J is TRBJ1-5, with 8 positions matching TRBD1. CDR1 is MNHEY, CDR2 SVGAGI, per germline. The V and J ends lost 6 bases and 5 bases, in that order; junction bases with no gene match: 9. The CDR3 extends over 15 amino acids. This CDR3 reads CASRSGGIDYQPQHF. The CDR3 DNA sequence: TGTGCCAGCAGGTCAGGGGGCATAGACTATCAGCCCCAGCATTTT.

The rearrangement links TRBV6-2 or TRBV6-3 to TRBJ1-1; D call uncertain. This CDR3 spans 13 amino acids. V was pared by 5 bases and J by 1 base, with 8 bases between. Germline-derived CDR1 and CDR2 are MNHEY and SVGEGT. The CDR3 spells CASSRRGNTEAFF. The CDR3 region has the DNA TGTGCCAGCAGTCGCCGGGGGAACACTGAAGCTTTCTTT.

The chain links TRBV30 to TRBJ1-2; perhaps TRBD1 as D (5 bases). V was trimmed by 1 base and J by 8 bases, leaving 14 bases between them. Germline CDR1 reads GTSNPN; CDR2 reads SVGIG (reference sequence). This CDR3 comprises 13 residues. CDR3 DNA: TGTGCCTGGAGTGAGGCAGGACACACCGGCTACACCTTC. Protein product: CAWSEAGHTGYTF.

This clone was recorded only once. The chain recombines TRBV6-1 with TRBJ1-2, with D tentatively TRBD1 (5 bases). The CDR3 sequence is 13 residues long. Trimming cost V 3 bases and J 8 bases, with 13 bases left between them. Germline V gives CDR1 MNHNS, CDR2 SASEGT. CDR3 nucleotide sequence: TGTGCCAGCAGTGAGCTGGGGGGAGAAGGCTACACCTTC. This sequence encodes CASSELGGEGYTF.

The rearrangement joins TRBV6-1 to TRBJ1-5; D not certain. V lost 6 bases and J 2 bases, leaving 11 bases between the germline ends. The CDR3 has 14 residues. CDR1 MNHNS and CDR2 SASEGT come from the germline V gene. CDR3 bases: TGTGCCAGCAGCTCCCCCCGGGGCAATCAGCCCCAGCATTTT. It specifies CASSSPRGNQPQHF.

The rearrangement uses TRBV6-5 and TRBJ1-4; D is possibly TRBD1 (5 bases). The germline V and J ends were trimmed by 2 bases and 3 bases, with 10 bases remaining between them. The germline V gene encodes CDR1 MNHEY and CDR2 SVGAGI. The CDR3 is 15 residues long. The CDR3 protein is CASSYGGTSNEKLFF. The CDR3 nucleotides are TGTGCCAGCAGTTACGGCGGGACCTCTAATGAAAAACTGTTTTTT.

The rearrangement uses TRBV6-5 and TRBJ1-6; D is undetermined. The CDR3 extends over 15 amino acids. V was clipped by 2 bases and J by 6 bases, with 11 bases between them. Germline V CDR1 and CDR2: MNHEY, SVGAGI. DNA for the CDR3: TGTGCCAGCAGTTACCGGGGTCTGTCTAATTCACCCCTCCACTTT. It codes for CASSYRGLSNSPLHF.

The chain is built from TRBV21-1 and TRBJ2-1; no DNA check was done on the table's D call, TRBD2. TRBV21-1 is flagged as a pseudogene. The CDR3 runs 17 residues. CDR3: CASSKDYRGGGYNEQFF. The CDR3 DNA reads TGTGCCAGCAGCAAAGATTACCGTGGGGGGGGCTACAATGAGCAGTTCTTC.